This is a list of T cell receptor beta chains from one sample in a study of regulatory T cells in long-lasting Graves disease. MiXCR, applied by TCRdb to the multiplex PCR reads, yields one record per CDR3 protein. The sample lists about 460,000 distinct CDR3 sequences; about 22% were seen once. Sequences were derived from peripheral blood mononuclear cells (PBMCs), sampled when the disease was refractory, from a patient treated with antithyroid drugs. The receptors were sampled from a female donor with Graves disease. CDR3s include the opening cysteine and the closing phenylalanine or tryptophan. D genes are given only for firm matches. Expanded clones are given a class, and other clones once, few, many or no size at all.

D gene	clone size	V gene	J gene	CDR3 protein	CDR3 DNA
TRBD2	many	TRBV2	TRBJ2-3	CASNSGGAGARTDTQYF	TGTGCCAGCAACTCGGGGGGGGCAGGGGCCCGCACAGATACGCAGTATTTT
-	many	TRBV11-2	TRBJ1-2	CASSSEQGNYGYTF	TGTGCCAGCAGCTCCGAACAGGGAAACTATGGCTACACCTTC
-	-	TRBV29-1	TRBJ1-1	CSVRPIGNTEAFF	TGCAGCGTGAGGCCCATAGGGAACACTGAAGCTTTCTTT
TRBD1	-	TRBV28	TRBJ1-5	CASSWGQGNQPQHF	TGTGCCAGCAGTTGGGGACAGGGGAATCAGCCCCAGCATTTT
TRBD2	-	TRBV28	TRBJ2-3	CASSPPGLAVRDTQYF	TGTGCCAGCAGTCCACCGGGACTAGCGGTTAGAGATACGCAGTATTTT
-	many	TRBV12-3/TRBV12-4	TRBJ1-1	CASMALSEAFF	TGTGCCAGCATGGCACTGTCTGAAGCTTTCTTT
-	few	TRBV20-1	TRBJ1-1	CSASKGDVLWDTEAFF	TGCAGTGCTAGTAAGGGGGACGTTTTATGGGACACTGAAGCTTTCTTT
TRBD2	few	TRBV10-3	TRBJ2-3	CAISDRAGITDTQYF	TGTGCCATCAGTGACCGAGCGGGGATAACAGATACGCAGTATTTT
-	many	TRBV11-3	TRBJ2-5	CASSPSGEETQYF	TGTGCCAGCAGTCCATCCGGGGAAGAGACCCAGTACTTC
TRBD2	few	TRBV10-3	TRBJ2-2	CAIRKGLAGGVANTGELFF	TGTGCCATCAGAAAAGGACTAGCGGGGGGGGTTGCGAACACCGGGGAGCTGTTTTTT
-	many	TRBV2	TRBJ2-5	CASSEPPGDLPETQYF	TGTGCCAGCAGTGAACCCCCTGGGGATCTACCAGAGACCCAGTACTTC
-	-	TRBV5-1	TRBJ2-2	CASSILGGGNTGELFF	TGCGCCAGCAGCATCCTTGGCGGAGGGAACACCGGGGAGCTGTTTTTT
-	few	TRBV15	TRBJ2-2	CATSDPGSGTGELFF	TGTGCCACCAGCGACCCAGGGTCGGGAACCGGGGAGCTGTTTTTT
-	many	TRBV7-3	TRBJ1-2	CASSSKPGWEGYTF	TGTGCCAGCAGCTCCAAGCCAGGCTGGGAGGGCTACACCTTC
TRBD2	-	TRBV7-6	TRBJ2-2	CASTPGRQTGELFF	TGTGCCAGCACCCCCGGGAGGCAAACCGGGGAGCTGTTTTTT
-	many	TRBV28	TRBJ1-2	CASSPGGRGYGYTF	TGTGCCAGCAGCCCCGGCGGGCGCGGCTATGGCTACACCTTC
-	-	TRBV7-9	TRBJ2-5	CASSLSSVEETQYF	TGTGCCAGCAGCTTAAGTAGCGTCGAAGAGACCCAGTACTTC
TRBD2	few	TRBV10-3	TRBJ2-2	CAIGGLAGDTGELFF	TGTGCCATCGGCGGACTAGCGGGAGACACCGGGGAGCTGTTTTTT
TRBD1	-	TRBV9	TRBJ1-5	CASSPGQGWEQPQHF	TGTGCCAGCAGCCCAGGACAGGGCTGGGAGCAGCCCCAGCATTTT
-	many	TRBV12-3/TRBV12-4	TRBJ1-5	CASSLERRRVISNQPQHF	TGTGCCAGCAGTTTAGAACGAAGAAGGGTCATTAGCAATCAGCCCCAGCATTTT